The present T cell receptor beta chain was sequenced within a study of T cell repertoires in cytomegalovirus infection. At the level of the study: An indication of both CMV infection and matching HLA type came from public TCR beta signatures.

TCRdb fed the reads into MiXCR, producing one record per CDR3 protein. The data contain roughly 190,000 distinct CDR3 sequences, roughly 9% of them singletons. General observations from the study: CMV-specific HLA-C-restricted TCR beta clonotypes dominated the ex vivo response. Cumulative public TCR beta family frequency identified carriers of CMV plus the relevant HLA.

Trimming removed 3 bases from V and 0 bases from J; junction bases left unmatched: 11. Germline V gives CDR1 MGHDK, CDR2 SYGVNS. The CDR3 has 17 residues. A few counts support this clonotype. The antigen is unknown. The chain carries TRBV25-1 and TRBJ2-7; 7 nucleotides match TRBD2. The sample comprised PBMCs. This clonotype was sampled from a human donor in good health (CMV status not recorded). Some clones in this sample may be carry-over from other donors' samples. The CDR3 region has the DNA TGTGCCAGCAGTGATAGATCGGCTAGCGGAACCTCCTACGAGCAGTACTTC. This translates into CASSDRSASGTSYEQYF.